This T cell receptor beta chain was obtained from a study of neurological immune-mediated disorders. The V and J ends lost 4 bases and 10 bases respectively, with 11 bases between them. CDR1 is SGHKS and CDR2 is YYEKEE in the germline V gene (reference sequence). The CDR3 totals 12 residues. Study-level points and caveats: Whereas HTLV-1-associated myelopathy showed the most TCR clonal expansion, multiple sclerosis showed the least, with levels below those of healthy controls. No sharing of CDR3 amino acid sequences was observed among expanded clones across subjects, suggesting private repertoires in all groups.

With 10-nucleotide random UMIs, 5'RACE was used to make the cDNA. MiXCR was run by TCRdb on the 5' RACE reads, yielding one entry per CDR3 protein. The table has 90,000 to 100,000 distinct CDR3 sequences, 3.5% seen once. For the unsorted libraries, 2 million PBMCs stored at -80 C served as input. This clonotype was detected ten times or more. Its antigen is unidentified. The rearrangement joins TRBV5-5 to TRBJ1-4, with D perhaps TRBD1 (5 bases). Sequences were obtained from PBMCs. The receptor comes from a woman younger than 30 with multiple sclerosis. The CDR3 loop is CASSPRGLKLFF. CDR3 DNA: TGTGCCAGCAGCCCTCGGGGCCTAAAACTGTTTTTT.